This TCR beta chain was sequenced in a study of shared clonotypes between healthy human individuals. Background on the study: Sampling drew on donors who were a couple of women and three men aged 18 to 49.

All donors were healthy HIV-negative adults lacking recent acute infections or vaccinations. The data were produced by immunoSEQ multiplex PCR, yet TCRdb's version contains in-frame clones alone and is incomplete. The sample has millions of clones; roughly 93% are singletons. Findings and limits, study-wide: Donor clonotype sharing was expected to depend on sequencing depth.

The CDR3 is made up of 14 amino acids. Germline assignment: CDR1 SGHRS and CDR2 YFSETQ. The germline V and J ends were trimmed by 1 base and 7 bases, with 15 bases remaining between them. On this clone: What it binds is not known.

The sequenced sample was naive CD4+ T cells from PBMCs. The subset here: CD45RA+ positively selected. The rearrangement uses TRBV5-1 and TRBJ2-7, with D maybe TRBD2 (5 bases). The TCR sequence derives from a man between 18 and 29 years old in good health. Some clones in this sample may be carry-over from other donors' samples. CDR3 loop: CASSLFSPGGEQYF. CDR3 DNA sequence: TGCGCCAGCAGCTTGTTTTCCCCGGGCGGGGAGCAGTACTTC.